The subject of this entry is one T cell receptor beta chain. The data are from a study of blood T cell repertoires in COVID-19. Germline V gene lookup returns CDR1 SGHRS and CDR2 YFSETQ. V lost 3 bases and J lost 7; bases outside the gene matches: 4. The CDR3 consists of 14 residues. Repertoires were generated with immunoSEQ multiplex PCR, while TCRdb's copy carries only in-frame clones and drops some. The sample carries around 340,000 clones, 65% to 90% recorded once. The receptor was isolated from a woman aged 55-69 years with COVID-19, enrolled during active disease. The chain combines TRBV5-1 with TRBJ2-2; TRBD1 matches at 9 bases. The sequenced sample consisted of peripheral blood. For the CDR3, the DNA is TGCGCCAGCAGCTGGGGGACAGGGAACGGGGAGCTGTTTTTT. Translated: CASSWGTGNGELFF. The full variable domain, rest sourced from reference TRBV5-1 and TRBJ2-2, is KAGVTQTPRYLIKTRGQQVTLSCSPISGHRSVSWYQQTPGQGLQFLFEYFSETQRNKGNFPGRFSGRQFSNSRSEMNVSTLELGDSALYLCASSWGTGNGELFFGEGSRLTVL.